This TCR beta chain appears in the sequencing data of a study of blood T cell repertoires in COVID-19. Background on the study: Samples came from the United States, Italy and Spain, spanning acute and convalescent COVID-19. T cells, B-cell-depleted T cells, or PBMCs provided the cDNA or gDNA that served as material.

This clone was observed once. Under the authors' procedure: Amplified reference gene primers provided the basis for estimating nucleated cell counts. Sequenced by immunoSEQ multiplex PCR; TCRdb stores in-frame clones only, minus some. V and J calls and clone size are copied from that table; D and trimming were computed from the DNA. The table has 300,000 or so clones, roughly 87% seen once. The sequenced sample consisted of peripheral blood. This TCR was sampled from a man in his fifties with active or convalescent COVID-19.

The CDR3 nucleotides are TGCAGTGCTAGTGGGACAGATAACACCGGGGAGCTGTTTTTT. This gives the protein CSASGTDNTGELFF. This sequence joins TRBV20-1 and TRBJ2-2; 7 nucleotides line up with TRBD1. The V gene end was trimmed by 3 bases and the J gene end by 2 bases; junction bases not matched to a gene: 3. The CDR3 loop spans 14 amino acids. Germline V CDR1 and CDR2: DFQATT, SNEGSKA (reference sequence).